This T cell receptor beta chain was recorded in a study of CD8 T cells in Susac syndrome. Study-level background: Eight or nine of the sequenced Susac syndrome patients were in remission, and roughly six had active disease.

Points on this clonotype: Its matching antigen is unknown.

CDR3 length: 14 residues. The germline V and J ends were trimmed by 0 bases and 4 bases, with 9 bases remaining between them. The germline gives CDR1 MGHRA, CDR2 YSYEKL. Roughly 0.45 to 1 ug RNA was reverse transcribed with random hexamers. Via MiXCR, TCRdb re-called the immunoSEQ multiplex PCR reads, giving one row per CDR3 protein. The table lists around 150,000 distinct CDR3 sequences, more than 90% of them singletons. The study, taken as a whole, reports: The CD4+ T cell repertoires that were profiled in Susac syndrome showed no clonal expansion.

Input material: CD4+ T cells from PBMCs. The gene calls are TRBV4-1 and TRBJ1-2, with D perhaps TRBD1 (6 bases). The TCR sequence derives from a human donor with Susac syndrome. CDR3 amino acids: CASSQDVGGYGYTF. The CDR3, as DNA: TGCGCCAGCAGCCAAGATGTAGGGGGCTATGGCTACACCTTC.